Each of the 2 T cell receptor beta chains below was sequenced from the same sample in a study of beta chain features in type 1 diabetes. Reverse transcribing all isolated RNA meant expressed TCRB transcripts were sequenced. The table came from immunoSEQ multiplex PCR; TCRdb's copy has only in-frame clones and leaves some out. The repertoire holds about 110,000 clones, with almost 40% as singletons. Sample: stem cell memory CD4+ T cells from blood. The receptors come from a woman in her late teens or twenties in good health.

The rearrangement joins TRBV9 to TRBJ1-2; TRBD1 agrees at 9 bases. This CDR3 spans 16 amino acids. V lost 2 bases to trimming and J lost 6 bases; unmatched junction nucleotides: 11. Germline V gene sequence: CDR1 SGDLS, CDR2 YYNGEE. The CDR3 DNA follows: TGTGCCAGCAGCGTCGGTTTACAGGGGGCAATTGATGGCTACACCTTC. Translation gives CASSVGLQGAIDGYTF.

This clone was recorded a few times. CDR3 nucleotides: TGCAGCGTTCAGACAGGAGCCATGAACACTGAAGCTTTCTTT. The encoded protein is CSVQTGAMNTEAFF. The V call is TRBV29-1, the J call TRBJ1-1; a possible D gene is TRBD1 (6 bases). Deletions cut 5 bases from V and 0 bases from J, with 13 bases between. This CDR3 has 14 amino acids. Per the germline V gene, CDR1 is SQVTM and CDR2 is ANQGSEA.